The present TCR beta chain was sequenced within a study of blood T cell repertoires in COVID-19. Repertoires were generated with immunoSEQ multiplex PCR, while TCRdb's copy carries only in-frame clones and drops some. This sample has 150,000 to 250,000 clones, with about 95% found just once. Seattle patients were enrolled while actively infected and followed longitudinally. The TCR originated in a man in his thirties or forties with COVID-19, enrolled during active disease. Sequenced input: peripheral blood.

CDR3 nucleotides: TGTGCCAGCAGCTCTTTCACAGGTTACTCTGGGGCCAACGTCCTGACTTTC. Its protein is CASSSFTGYSGANVLTF. The chain employs TRBV28 and TRBJ2-6; tentatively, D is TRBD1 (5 bases). There are 17 residues in the CDR3. The ends were cut back, 6 bases at V and 0 bases at J, with 15 bases in the middle. Germline lookup yields CDR1 MDHEN and CDR2 SYDVKM.